This record concerns one TCR beta chain sequence. Its matching antigen is unknown. A read error may explain this, as a much larger clone is one base away. In germline, CDR1 is ENHRY, CDR2 SYGVKD. Trimming pared 3 bases from V and 3 bases from J, leaving 2 bases between. The CDR3 spans 11 residues. The sample is drawn from a study of response to subunit inactivated influenza vaccine. TCRdb re-called the RT-PCR reads through MiXCR, storing one row per CDR3 protein. The sample holds about 610,000 distinct CDR3 sequences; 14% are singletons and the top ten take over 8.5%. Notes on the study in general: Authors proposed each seasonal influenza vaccination draws in few new T cells.

The sequence came from a man aged 45-65 years who received an inactivated influenza vaccine. The gene calls are TRBV10-3 and TRBJ2-5; D remains unclear. The source material was PBMCs from blood, sampled 12 days after vaccination. CDR3 sequence (DNA): TGTGCCATCAGTGAAGAAGAGACCCAGTACTTC. Translation gives CAISEEETQYF.